A selection of T cell receptor beta chains follows, all from one sample in a study of radiotherapy plus CTLA-4 blockade in lung cancer. Profiling relied on immunoSEQ multiplex PCR, and the TCRdb table lists in-frame clones only, not all of them. This table has 81,000 or so clones, about 83% appearing once. The sample consisted of peripheral blood, taken from a patient treated with radiotherapy plus ipilimumab. The receptors derive from a human donor with non-small cell lung cancer that progressed on radiotherapy plus ipilimumab. CDR3s include the opening cysteine and the closing phenylalanine or tryptophan. D genes are given only for firm matches. The size entry is marked missing in some rows and otherwise reads once, few, many or a size class.

j_call clone_size d_call v_call cdr3_aa cdr3_nt
TRBJ1-2 . . TRBV7-8 CASSFSDGYGYTF TGTGCCAGCAGCTTTTCGGACGGCTATGGCTACACCTTC
TRBJ1-5 . . TRBV10-3 CAISESKSVGGANQPQHF TGTGCCATCAGTGAGTCGAAGAGTGTTGGGGGCGCCAATCAGCCCCAGCATTTT
TRBJ1-1 medium-sized . TRBV7-9 CASSLGAGRTEAFF TGTGCCAGCAGCTTGGGGGCAGGGAGGACTGAAGCTTTCTTT
TRBJ2-2 . . TRBV5-1 CASSPNGYAGELFF TGCGCCAGCAGTCCAAATGGCTACGCCGGGGAGCTGTTTTTT
TRBJ2-5 . TRBD1 TRBV6-1 CASSEAPDRVQETQYF TGTGCCAGCAGTGAAGCGCCGGACAGGGTCCAAGAGACCCAGTACTTC
TRBJ2-3 . . TRBV7-2 CASSYDTDTQYF TGTGCCAGCAGCTACGACACAGATACGCAGTATTTT
TRBJ2-2 . . TRBV2 CASSDVRVGTGELFF TGTGCCAGCAGTGACGTCAGGGTAGGCACCGGGGAGCTGTTTTTT
TRBJ2-2 . . TRBV9 CASSVVGTTGELFF TGTGCCAGCAGCGTAGTCGGGACCACCGGGGAGCTGTTTTTT
TRBJ1-3 . TRBD1 TRBV19 CATSETGIGNTIYF TGTGCCACCTCAGAGACAGGGATCGGAAACACCATATATTTT
TRBJ2-3 . TRBD1 TRBV6-1 CASSERGRTDTQYF TGTGCCAGCAGTGAAAGGGGGCGCACAGATACGCAGTATTTT
TRBJ2-6 . . TRBV28 CASGPASAGANVLTF TGTGCCAGCGGTCCGGCCTCGGCTGGGGCCAACGTCCTGACTTTC
TRBJ2-7 once . TRBV7-2 CASTRPATYEQYF TGTGCCAGCACCCGACCGGCGACTTACGAGCAGTACTTC
TRBJ2-5 . TRBD2 TRBV4-2 CASSQDRRGANQETQYF TGTGCCAGCAGCCAAGATCGGCGGGGGGCGAACCAAGAGACCCAGTACTTC
TRBJ1-2 . . TRBV1 CTSSQVGYTF TGCACCAGCAGCCAAGTCGGCTACACCTTC
TRBJ2-3 . . TRBV6-6 CASQGTAGTDTQYF TGTGCCAGCCAGGGAACTGCTGGCACAGATACGCAGTATTTT
TRBJ1-6 . TRBD1 TRBV27 CASSLTGDRVRSPLHF TGTGCCAGCAGTCTCACCGGGGACAGGGTTAGATCACCCCTCCACTTT
TRBJ1-1 . . TRBV5-5 CASSATLDTEAFF TGTGCCAGCAGCGCGACATTGGACACTGAAGCTTTCTTT
TRBJ1-6 . . TRBV7-8 CASSGPRGVNSPLHF TGTGCCAGCAGCGGGCCGCGAGGGGTCAATTCACCCCTCCACTTT
TRBJ2-2 . . TRBV5-8 CASSWGPGELFF TGTGCCAGCAGCTGGGGCCCCGGGGAGCTGTTTTTT
TRBJ1-3 few . TRBV7-2 CASSIAGNTIYF TGTGCCAGCAGCATAGCCGGAAACACCATATATTTT
TRBJ2-1 . TRBD1 TRBV5-4 CASSLGSGTGYNEQFF TGTGCCAGCAGCTTGGGGTCCGGGACAGGGTACAATGAGCAGTTCTTC
TRBJ2-7 . . TRBV2 CAREGRRGYEQYF TGTGCCAGGGAGGGCAGGAGAGGTTACGAGCAGTACTTC
TRBJ1-1 once . TRBV9 CASSVAVSNTEAFF TGTGCCAGCAGCGTAGCAGTTTCGAACACTGAAGCTTTCTTT
TRBJ2-1 . . TRBV7-9 CASSFPGEQFF TGTGCCAGCAGCTTTCCGGGCGAGCAGTTCTTC
TRBJ2-2 . . TRBV18 CASSPTRAGELFF TGTGCCAGCTCACCTACTAGGGCCGGGGAGCTGTTTTTT
TRBJ2-7 . TRBD2 TRBV7-6 CASSPAALAGSYEQYF TGTGCCAGCAGCCCCGCTGCCCTAGCGGGATCCTACGAGCAGTACTTC
TRBJ1-5 . TRBD1 TRBV6-1 CASNLQGSSNQPQHF TGTGCCAGCAACCTACAGGGGTCTAGCAATCAGCCCCAGCATTTT
TRBJ2-1 . . TRBV9 CASSVAGSLNEQFF TGTGCCAGCAGCGTAGCTGGTAGCCTCAATGAGCAGTTCTTC
TRBJ1-2 . . TRBV6-5 CASTQDGNYGYTF TGTGCCAGCACGCAGGACGGGAACTATGGCTACACCTTC
TRBJ1-1 . . TRBV11-3 CASSFRVSLDTEAFF TGTGCCAGCAGCTTCCGGGTTTCGCTTGACACTGAAGCTTTCTTT
TRBJ2-1 . TRBD1 TRBV29-1 CSVGKGRWTGADNEQFF TGCAGCGTTGGCAAGGGTCGCTGGACAGGAGCTGACAATGAGCAGTTCTTC
TRBJ1-1 . TRBD1 TRBV9 CASSASGQGATEAFF TGTGCCAGCAGCGCCTCGGGACAGGGGGCAACTGAAGCTTTCTTT
TRBJ2-7 medium-sized TRBD1 TRBV4-2 CASSQAIGTGGYEQYF TGTGCCAGCAGCCAAGCGATCGGGACAGGGGGCTACGAGCAGTACTTC
TRBJ2-4 . . TRBV7-2 CASSSGASSKNIQYF TGTGCCAGCAGCTCGGGAGCCTCATCCAAAAACATTCAGTACTTC
TRBJ1-1 . . TRBV9 CASSSGGLNTEAFF TGTGCCAGCAGCTCGGGGGGGCTGAACACTGAAGCTTTCTTT
TRBJ2-3 . . TRBV6-1 CASTPDFIATDTQYF TGTGCCAGCACCCCGGACTTTATTGCCACAGATACGCAGTATTTT
TRBJ2-2 . TRBD1 TRBV5-1 CASSLGQGATGELFF TGCGCCAGCAGCTTGGGACAGGGGGCCACCGGGGAGCTGTTTTTT
TRBJ2-1 . . TRBV7-9 CASSLRNEQFF TGTGCCAGCAGCTTAAGAAATGAGCAGTTCTTC
TRBJ2-3 . . TRBV4-3 CASSERALLPLTDTQYF TGCGCCAGCAGCGAGCGCGCCCTTCTACCACTCACGGATACGCAGTATTTT
TRBJ1-2 . TRBD1 TRBV7-9 CASSPRTGNYGYTF TGTGCCAGCAGCCCGCGGACAGGGAACTATGGCTACACCTTC
TRBJ2-3 . TRBD2 TRBV18 CASSPPAGGQGDTQYF TGTGCCAGCTCACCACCGGCGGGAGGGCAGGGAGATACGCAGTATTTT
TRBJ1-6 . TRBD1 TRBV6-8 CASSTRTGVWNSPLHF TGTGCCAGCAGCACAAGGACAGGGGTATGGAATTCACCCCTCCACTTT
TRBJ2-7 few . TRBV19 CASSMASGSPYEQYF TGTGCCAGTAGTATGGCCAGCGGCTCCCCCTACGAGCAGTACTTC
TRBJ2-7 . TRBD1 TRBV11-3 CASSLSRWTGVEQYF TGTGCCAGCAGCTTAAGTAGGTGGACAGGGGTTGAGCAGTACTTC